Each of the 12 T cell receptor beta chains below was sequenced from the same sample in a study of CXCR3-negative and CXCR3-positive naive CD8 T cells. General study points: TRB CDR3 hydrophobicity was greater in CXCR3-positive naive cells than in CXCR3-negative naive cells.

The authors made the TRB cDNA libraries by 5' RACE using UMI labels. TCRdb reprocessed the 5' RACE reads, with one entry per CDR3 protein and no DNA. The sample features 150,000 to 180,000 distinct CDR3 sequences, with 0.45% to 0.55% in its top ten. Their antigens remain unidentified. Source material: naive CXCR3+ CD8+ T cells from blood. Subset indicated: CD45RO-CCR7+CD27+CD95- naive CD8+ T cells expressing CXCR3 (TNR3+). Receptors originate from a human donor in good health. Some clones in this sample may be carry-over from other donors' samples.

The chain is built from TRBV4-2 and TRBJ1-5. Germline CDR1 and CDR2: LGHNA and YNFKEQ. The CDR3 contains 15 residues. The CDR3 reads CASSQDPQANQPQHF.

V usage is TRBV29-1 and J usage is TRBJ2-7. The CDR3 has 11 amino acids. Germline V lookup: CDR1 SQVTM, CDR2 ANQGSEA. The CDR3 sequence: CSVVVSYEQYF.

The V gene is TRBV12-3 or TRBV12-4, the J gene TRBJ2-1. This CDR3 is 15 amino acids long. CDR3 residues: CASSSSGVSYNEQFF.

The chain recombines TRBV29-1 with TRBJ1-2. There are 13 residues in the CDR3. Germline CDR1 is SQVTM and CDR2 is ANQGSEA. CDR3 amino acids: CSVEVSGSNGYTF.

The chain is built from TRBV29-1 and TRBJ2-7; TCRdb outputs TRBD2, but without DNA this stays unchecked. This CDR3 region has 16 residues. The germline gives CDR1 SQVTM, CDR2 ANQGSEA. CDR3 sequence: CSVGGLAGGQTYEQYF.

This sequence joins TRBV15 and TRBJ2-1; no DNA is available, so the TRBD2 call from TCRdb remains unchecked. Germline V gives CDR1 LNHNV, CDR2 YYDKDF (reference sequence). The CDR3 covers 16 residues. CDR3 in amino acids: CATSRGLAGSYNEQFF.

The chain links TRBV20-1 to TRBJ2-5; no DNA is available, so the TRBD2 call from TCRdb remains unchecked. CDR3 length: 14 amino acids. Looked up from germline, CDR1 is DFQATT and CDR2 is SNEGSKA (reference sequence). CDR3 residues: CSARAKRGEETQYF.

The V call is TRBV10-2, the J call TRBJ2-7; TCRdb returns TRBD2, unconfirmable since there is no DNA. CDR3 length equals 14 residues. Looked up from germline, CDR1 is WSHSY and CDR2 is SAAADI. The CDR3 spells CASSDRLAGAEQYF.

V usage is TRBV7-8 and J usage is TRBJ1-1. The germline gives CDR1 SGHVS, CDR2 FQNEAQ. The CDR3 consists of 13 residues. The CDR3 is CASSLPEETEAFF.

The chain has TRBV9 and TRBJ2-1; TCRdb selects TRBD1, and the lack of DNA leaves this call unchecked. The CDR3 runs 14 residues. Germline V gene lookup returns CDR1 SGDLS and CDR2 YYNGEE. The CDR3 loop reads CASSAGTGSNEQFF.

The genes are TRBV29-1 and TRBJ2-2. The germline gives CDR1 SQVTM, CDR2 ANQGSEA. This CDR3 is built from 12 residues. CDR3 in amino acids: CSVVTGTGELFF.

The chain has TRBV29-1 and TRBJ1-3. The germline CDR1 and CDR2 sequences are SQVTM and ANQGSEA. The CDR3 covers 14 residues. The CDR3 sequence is CSALSSGLGNTIYF.